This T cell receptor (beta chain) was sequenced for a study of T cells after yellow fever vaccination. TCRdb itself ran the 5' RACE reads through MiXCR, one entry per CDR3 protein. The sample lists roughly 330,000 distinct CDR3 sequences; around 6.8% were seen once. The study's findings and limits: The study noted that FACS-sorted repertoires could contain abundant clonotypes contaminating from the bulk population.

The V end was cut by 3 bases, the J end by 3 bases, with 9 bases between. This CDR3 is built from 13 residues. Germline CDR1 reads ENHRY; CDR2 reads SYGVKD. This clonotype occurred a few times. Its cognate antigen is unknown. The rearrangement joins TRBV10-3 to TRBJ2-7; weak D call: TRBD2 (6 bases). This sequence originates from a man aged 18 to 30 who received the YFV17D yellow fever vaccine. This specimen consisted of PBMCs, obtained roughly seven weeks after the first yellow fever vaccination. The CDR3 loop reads CAISELAGYEQYF. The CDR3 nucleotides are TGTGCCATCAGTGAACTAGCTGGCTACGAGCAGTACTTC.